These 30 T cell receptor beta chains were sequenced from one sample in a study of CD8+CD57+ T cells in acquired aplastic anemia. Genomic DNA was employed as the template in profiling TCR beta VDJ and CDR3. TCRdb redid the calling of the reads with MiXCR, one entry per CDR3 protein. Of about 400,000 distinct CDR3 sequences detected, around 68% appear once; the ten largest clones hold approximately 3.9%. The sample was sorted CD4+, CD8+, or CD8+CD57+ T cells (not recorded which) from PBMCs. The source is a human donor in good health, serving as a control.

Of note for this clonotype: At one end, the junction sequence differs from germline, possibly due to a read error. The chain is built from TRBV9 and TRBJ1-1; the D is unclear. This CDR3 region has 14 residues. Germline CDR1 SGDLS, CDR2 YYNGEE. The CDR3 DNA reads as TGCGCCAGCAGCCTCCGAACGACGAACACTGAAGCTTTCTTT. As protein: CASSLRTTNTEAFF.

Comments on this clonotype: The junction departs from germline at one end; a sequencing error may be responsible. The rearrangement uses TRBV7-3 and TRBJ2-5; D is possibly TRBD2 (5 bases). Looked up from germline, CDR1 is SGHTA and CDR2 is FQGTGA. The CDR3 covers 14 residues. Written as DNA, the CDR3 is TGTGCCAGCAGCGGAGGTGTAGGGCAAGCGACCCAGTACTTC. Translating it yields CASSGGVGQATQYF.

In its sample, this clonotype was seen once. Here the CDR3 omits its conserved ending phenylalanine or tryptophan, so a read error is the likely source. The DNA is left out, because the CDR3 cannot be placed on it with certainty; the CDR3 is given as TCRdb lists it. This chain uses TRBV9 with TRBJ1-1; TRBD1 reflects the table's D call only, with no check against the DNA. CDR1 and CDR2 from the germline V gene are SGDLS and YYNGEE. The CDR3 is 13 residues long, ends included. The chain's CDR3 is CASSEGQGIAYEL.

Points on this clonotype: Lacking the conserved final phenylalanine or tryptophan, this CDR3 likely reflects a read error. The limits of the CDR3 on the DNA are not certain, so only TCRdb's listed CDR3 is given. The chain recombines TRBV7-2 with TRBJ1-4. The CDR3 sequence runs 13 residues, both termini included. Germline CDR1 SGHTA, CDR2 FQGNSA. CDR3 sequence reads: CASSLDYEQYFGP.

The chain joins TRBV11-2 to TRBJ2-3; perhaps TRBD2 as D (7 bases). In germline, CDR1 is SGHAT, CDR2 FQNNGV. The CDR3 contains 17 residues. Trimming cost V 8 bases and J 0 bases, with 21 bases left between them. Here the CDR3 DNA reads TGTGCCAGCCGATCCGTCCGGACAGCGGGGAGCACAGATACGCAGTATTTT. Protein: CASRSVRTAGSTDTQYF. Supplemented by reference TRBV11-2 and TRBJ2-3, the full variable domain reads EAGVAQSPRYKIIEKRQSVAFWCNPISGHATLYWYQQILGQGPKLLIQFQNNGVVDDSQLPKDRFSAERLKGVDSTLKIQPAKLEDSAVYLCASRSVRTAGSTDTQYFGPGTRLTVL.

This chain links TRBV12-3 or TRBV12-4 with TRBJ2-6; the D gene is possibly TRBD2 (5 bases). Trimming pared 5 bases from V and 2 bases from J, leaving 16 bases between. The CDR3 contains 17 residues. The CDR3 DNA follows: TGTGCCAGCAGTCCGATCGGGGTGAACACTGGGGCCAACGTCCTGACTTTC. It specifies CASSPIGVNTGANVLTF.

J is TRBJ2-4 and V is TRBV7-2, with TRBD1 identical over 9 bases. CDR1 and CDR2 (germline): SGHTA, FQGNSA. V lost 3 bases to trimming and J lost 3 bases; unmatched junction nucleotides: 3. This CDR3 is built from 15 residues. The CDR3 reads CASSLGQGGKNIQYF. Written as DNA, the CDR3 is TGTGCCAGCAGCTTGGGACAGGGAGGCAAAAACATTCAGTACTTC.

For this clonotype: Sequence at one end of the junction differs from germline and may be a read error. The chain uses TRBV20-1 and TRBJ2-1; D gene ambiguous. The length of the CDR3 is 11 residues. Germline values: CDR1 DFQATT, CDR2 SNEGSKA (reference sequence). The CDR3 DNA sequence: TGCAGTGCTAGCCACCGGAATGAGCTGTTCTTC. This encodes CSASHRNELFF.

Worth noting for this clonotype: The CDR3 ends on some other residue instead of the conserved phenylalanine or tryptophan, so this is likely a read error. No DNA is shown, since the ends of the CDR3 on it are uncertain; the CDR3 is the one TCRdb lists. This sequence joins TRBV10-2 and TRBJ2-7; TRBD1, the D gene given by the table, was not confirmed from the DNA. The V gene's germline CDR1 is WSHSY and CDR2 SAAADI. The CDR3 numbers 14 amino acids, ends counted. CDR3 residues: CASSAIPGGLGAAL.

At least ten counts were recorded for this clonotype. This chain joins TRBV6-6 and TRBJ1-2; 9 bases are shared with TRBD1. The germline V gene has CDR1 MNHNY and CDR2 SVGAGI (reference sequence). This CDR3 comprises 14 residues. After removal of 5 bases from V and 4 bases from J, the junction contained 5 bases not matched to a gene. The CDR3 reads CASSGTGIPYGYTF. In DNA form, the CDR3 reads TGTGCCAGCAGTGGGACAGGGATCCCCTATGGCTACACCTTC.

This chain connects TRBV7-2 to TRBJ1-1, with 9 bases lining up with TRBD1. Germline CDR1 reads SGHTA; CDR2 reads FQGNSA. This CDR3 region has 14 residues. V was clipped by 4 bases and J by 5 bases; unmatched bases: 5. CDR3 coding DNA: TGTGCCAGCAGCTGGGGACAGGGTTGGACTGAAGCTTTCTTT. It specifies CASSWGQGWTEAFF.

J is TRBJ1-5 and V is TRBV5-1, with a possible D match to TRBD1 (5 bases). The germline V and J ends were trimmed by 2 bases and 7 bases, with 10 bases remaining between them. Germline values: CDR1 SGHRS, CDR2 YFSETQ. The CDR3 has 13 amino acids. As DNA, the CDR3 is TGCGCCAGCAGCTTAGACAGAGTCCAGCCCCAGCATTTT. Translated: CASSLDRVQPQHF.

As concerns this clonotype: The conserved final phenylalanine or tryptophan is absent from the CDR3, which likely points to a read error. The chain recombines TRBV7-2 with TRBJ1-2; tentatively, D is TRBD1 (6 bases). This CDR3 spans 12 amino acids. The germline V gene has CDR1 SGHTA and CDR2 FQGNSA. The V and J ends lost 6 bases and 5 bases respectively, with 10 bases between them. CDR3 region: CASSLGQYGYTT. The CDR3 coding sequence is TGTGCCAGCAGTCTCGGACAGTATGGCTACACCACC.

The chain carries TRBV9 and TRBJ2-3; D possibly corresponds to TRBD2 (5 bases). V was cut by 0 bases and J by 6 bases, with 14 bases left in between. This CDR3 is 15 amino acids long. CDR1 is SGDLS and CDR2 is YYNGEE in the germline V gene. CDR3 loop: CASSVGGSTADTQYF. DNA of the CDR3: TGTGCCAGCAGCGTAGGAGGGAGCACGGCGGATACGCAGTATTTT.

In this sample, this clonotype turned up many times. The chain couples TRBV6-1 to TRBJ2-1; TRBD2 matches 16 bases. This CDR3 spans 17 amino acids. The V and J ends lost 8 bases and 7 bases, in that order; junction bases with no gene match: 11. Germline values: CDR1 MNHNS, CDR2 SASEGT. CDR3 bases: TGTGCCAGCGTGTCCGGGACTAGCGGGGGGGCTATAAATGAGCAGTTCTTC. It translates to CASVSGTSGGAINEQFF.

This sequence joins TRBV7-2 and TRBJ1-2; D call uncertain. The V gene's germline CDR1 is SGHTA and CDR2 FQGNSA. V was cut by 6 bases and J by 9 bases, with 26 bases left in between. The CDR3 is 16 residues long. The CDR3 loop reads CASSSLYMGVIERYTF. CDR3 nucleotides: TGTGCCAGCAGTTCATTATACATGGGAGTTATAGAGCGCTACACCTTC. Variable domain in full (rest from reference TRBV7-2 and TRBJ1-2): GAGVSQSPSNKVTEKGKDVELRCDPISGHTALYWYRQSLGQGLEFLIYFQGNSAPDKSGLPSDRFSAERTGGSVSTLTIQRTQQEDSAVYLCASSSLYMGVIERYTFGSGTRLTVV.

A remark on this clonotype: In this CDR3 the conserved last residue, phenylalanine or tryptophan, is missing, so a read error is likely. The rearrangement links TRBV19 to TRBJ1-5; D is undetermined. The germline V gene has CDR1 LNHDA and CDR2 SQIVND (reference sequence). This CDR3 region has 13 residues. Trimming stripped 6 bases from V and 12 bases from J, with 18 bases between. The CDR3 DNA is TGTGCCAGTAGCTCAGACAAGTTGCAGTTCCAGCATCCA. Its protein is CASSSDKLQFQHP.

The chain employs TRBV7-9 and TRBJ1-2, with TRBD1 identical over 8 bases. Germline V gives CDR1 SEHNR, CDR2 FQNEAQ (reference sequence). V gave up 5 bases and J gave up 7 bases; unmatched junction bases: 15. The CDR3 totals 16 residues. CDR3 sequence reads: CASSHSDREKDSGYTF. Written as DNA, the CDR3 is TGTGCCAGCAGCCACTCGGACAGGGAAAAGGACTCTGGCTACACCTTC.

This rearrangement joins TRBV7-2 to TRBJ2-7; D possibly corresponds to TRBD2 (5 bases). Trimming removed 1 base from V and 13 bases from J, with 23 bases in between. This CDR3 contains 15 residues. Germline CDR1 SGHTA, CDR2 FQGNSA. The CDR3 coding sequence is TGTGCCAGCAGCTTAGGTCCGCGGGCAAACTACGACCACTACTTC. It codes for CASSLGPRANYDHYF.

The chain combines TRBV7-9 with TRBJ2-7; unclear D gene. Germline CDR1 is SEHNR and CDR2 is FQNEAQ (reference sequence). The CDR3 is 15 amino acids. The V end lost 4 bases, the J end lost 11 bases, and 24 bases lay between the germline ends. The CDR3 DNA reads TGTGCCAGCAGCTCAGTGTGGGTCGCCTCGGTTGAGGAGTACTTC. Protein sequence: CASSSVWVASVEEYF.

This chain's CDR3 is CASSLTGDVEAFF. The CDR3 DNA reads as TGCGCCAGCAGCTTGACAGGGGATGTTGAAGCTTTCTTT. This chain links TRBV5-1 with TRBJ1-1; TRBD1 matches at 7 bases. The V segment lost 1 base and the J segment 7 bases; nucleotides outside the gene matches: 4. CDR1 is SGHRS, CDR2 YFSETQ, per germline. This CDR3 has 13 residues.

V and J are TRBV5-4 and TRBJ2-5; 9 bases match TRBD1. CDR3 size: 14 residues. V shed 4 bases and J 5 bases; nucleotides not matched to a gene: 6. The germline V gene has CDR1 SGHNT and CDR2 YYREEE (reference sequence). CDR3 DNA sequence: TGTGCCAGCAGCCGGGACAGGGCGGGGGAGACCCAGTACTTC. Amino acids: CASSRDRAGETQYF.

J is TRBJ2-1 and V is TRBV9, with 13 bases fitting TRBD2. The J call may be incorrect, as the DNA end agrees better with TRBJ2-7. CDR1 and CDR2 (germline): SGDLS, YYNGEE. The CDR3 runs 17 residues. CDR3 residues: CASSLLRTSGGLPEQYF. CDR3 nucleotides: TGTGCCAGCAGCCTACTTCGGACTAGCGGGGGACTTCCCGAGCAGTACTTC.

This rearrangement joins TRBV5-6 to TRBJ2-3, with TRBD2 matching 7 bases. V shed 4 bases, J shed 6 bases, and the junction held 11 bases outside the gene matches. CDR3 length: 15 residues. Germline loops: CDR1 SGHDT, CDR2 YYEEEE. The CDR3 DNA is TGTGCCAGCAGCATTCGGGGGGAGAACACCGATACGCAGTATTTT. Translating gives CASSIRGENTDTQYF.

The rearrangement joins TRBV5-4 to TRBJ2-7, with a weak D call TRBD1 (5 bases). Per germline, CDR1 SGHNT and CDR2 YYREEE (reference sequence). CDR3 length equals 14 residues. Deletions cut 4 bases from V and 3 bases from J, with 14 bases between. The CDR3: CASSQDTGDYEQYF. The CDR3 DNA follows: TGTGCCAGCAGCCAGGACACCGGCGACTACGAGCAGTACTTC.

This clonotype was observed a single time. V is TRBV7-2 and J is TRBJ2-3, with a weak D call TRBD1 (5 bases). The CDR3 totals 14 residues. Germline V gene lookup returns CDR1 SGHTA and CDR2 FQGNSA. V lost 1 base to trimming and J lost 14 bases, with 19 bases between them. Here the CDR3 DNA reads TGTGCCAGCAGCTTAGGATTCGACACAGGTTCGCGGTATTTT. Its protein product is CASSLGFDTGSRYF.

V gene TRBV12-3 or TRBV12-4 combines with J gene TRBJ1-5; D may be TRBD1 (5 bases). This CDR3 has 13 residues. The V end lost 7 bases, the J end lost 4 bases, and 11 bases lay between the germline ends. The CDR3, as DNA: TGTGCCAGCACGGGGGGGGGGAATCAGCCCCAGCATTTT. Protein product: CASTGGGNQPQHF.

The chain has TRBV9 and TRBJ2-7; D is unclear. There are 13 residues in the CDR3. Per germline, CDR1 SGDLS and CDR2 YYNGEE. The V gene lost 3 bases and the J gene lost 13 bases, with 20 bases spanning the gap. CDR3 DNA sequence: TGTGCCAGCAGCGGAGAATGGGTGTGCTCGCACTACTTC. Translation: CASSGEWVCSHYF.

This chain uses TRBV5-1 with TRBJ2-3; tentative D call: TRBD1 (7 bases). The CDR3 covers 16 residues. Germline V gives CDR1 SGHRS, CDR2 YFSETQ. V was shortened by 3 bases and J by 1 base, with 15 bases between the two germline ends. CDR3 amino acids: CASSYQGGQGTDTQYF. CDR3 in DNA: TGCGCCAGCAGCTATCAGGGGGGCCAGGGCACAGATACGCAGTATTTT. Using reference TRBV5-1 and TRBJ2-3 for the parts outside the CDR3, the full variable domain is KAGVTQTPRYLIKTRGQQVTLSCSPISGHRSVSWYQQTPGQGLQFLFEYFSETQRNKGNFPGRFSGRQFSNSRSEMNVSTLELGDSALYLCASSYQGGQGTDTQYFGPGTRLTVL.

This clonotype was recorded once. The chain employs TRBV20-1 and TRBJ2-7; maybe TRBD1 (6 bases). This CDR3 has 15 residues. The V gene lost 4 bases and the J gene lost 9 bases, with 25 bases spanning the gap. Germline V lookup: CDR1 DFQATT, CDR2 SNEGSKA (reference sequence). The chain's CDR3 is CSAIAQLYRDGPQYF. Here the CDR3 DNA reads TGCAGTGCTATTGCTCAGCTTTACAGGGACGGTCCGCAGTACTTC.